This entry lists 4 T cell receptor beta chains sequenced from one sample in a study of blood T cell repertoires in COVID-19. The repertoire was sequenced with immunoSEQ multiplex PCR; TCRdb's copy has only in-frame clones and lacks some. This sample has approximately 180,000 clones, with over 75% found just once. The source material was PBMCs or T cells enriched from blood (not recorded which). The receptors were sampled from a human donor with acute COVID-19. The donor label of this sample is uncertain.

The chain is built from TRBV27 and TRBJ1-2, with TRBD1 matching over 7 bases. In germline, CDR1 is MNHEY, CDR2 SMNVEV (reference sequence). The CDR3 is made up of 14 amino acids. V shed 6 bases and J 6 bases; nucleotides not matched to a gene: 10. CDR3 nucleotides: TGTGCCAGCAGCCCCACAGGGGAACGGAATGGCTACACCTTC. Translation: CASSPTGERNGYTF.

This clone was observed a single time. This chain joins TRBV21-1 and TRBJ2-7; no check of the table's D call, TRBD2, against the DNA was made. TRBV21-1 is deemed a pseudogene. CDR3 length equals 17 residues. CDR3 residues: CASSKTKFGGLPGEQYF. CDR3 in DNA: TGTGCCAGCAGCAAAACCAAATTCGGAGGGCTCCCCGGCGAGCAGTACTTC.

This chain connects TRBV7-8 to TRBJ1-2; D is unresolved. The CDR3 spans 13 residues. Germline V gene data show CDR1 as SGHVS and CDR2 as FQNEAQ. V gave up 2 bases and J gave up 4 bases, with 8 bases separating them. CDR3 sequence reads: CASSLSEIYGYTF. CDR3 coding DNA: TGTGCCAGCAGCTTATCCGAGATCTATGGCTACACCTTC. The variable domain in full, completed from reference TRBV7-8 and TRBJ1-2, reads GAGVSQSPRYKVAKRGQDVALRCDPISGHVSLFWYQQALGQGPEFLTYFQNEAQLDKSGLPSDRFFAERPEGSVSTLKIQRTQQEDSAVYLCASSLSEIYGYTFGSGTRLTVV.

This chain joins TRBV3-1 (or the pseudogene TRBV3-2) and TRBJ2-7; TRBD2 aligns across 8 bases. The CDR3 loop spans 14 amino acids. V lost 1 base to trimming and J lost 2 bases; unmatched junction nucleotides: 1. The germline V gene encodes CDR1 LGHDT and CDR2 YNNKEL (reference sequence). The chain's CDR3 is CASSQGRGAYEQYF. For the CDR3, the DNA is TGTGCCAGCAGCCAAGGGCGGGGGGCCTACGAGCAGTACTTC.